This T cell receptor beta chain originates from a study of cytomegalovirus exposure and HLA in healthy donors (TCRdb year 2017). Regarding the study in general: The roughly 650 repertoires of the first cohort and the approximately 130 validation repertoires were produced on the same platform, according to a later analysis. A separate validation cohort of approximately 130 different subjects was used in addition to the roughly 720-subject first cohort. To predict cytomegalovirus infection status, the study brought together high-throughput TCR immunosequencing, statistical association of individual TCRs with disease status, and machine learning. The study aimed to test whether signatures of past pathogen exposure could be identified by cataloging public T cell receptors.

The protocol used for the library was the immunoSEQ multiplex PCR assay. Under the source paper's analysis protocol: A statistical classification framework was built for diagnosing cytomegalovirus status from the catalog of TCR beta chain sequences. The clones in this table, taken by TCRdb from immuneACCESS, are in-frame only. Not every clone is retained; where verified, under half of the shortfall comes from an unresolved V gene, and the cause of the rest is unknown. V and J calls and clone size are given by that table; D and trimming were obtained from the DNA. The sample table contains over 100,000 clones; only one count was recorded for around nine tenths of them. Roughly 2.1% of the sample rests with the top ten. Summary of the overall study and its limitations: A later analysis had no HLA typing for the validation cohort, so co-occurrence there was scored across all 120 repertoires. While some public TCRs were present in many individuals, most TCR sequences turned up only very rarely across donors. In both the original and validation cohorts, the classifier was reported to diagnose cytomegalovirus status with high specificity and sensitivity. In vitro tests confirmed that a few of the cytomegalovirus-associated TCR beta chains recognize cytomegalovirus antigens. A total of 150 to 200 TCR beta chains were listed by the study as associated with cytomegalovirus. The authors suggested that the approach could potentially be generalized to other disease states and immunological phenotypes. Of the cluster scores, about 94% were above 0 in a later analysis, which found that TCRs clustered in the first cohort also tended to co-occur in the 90 to 150 validation repertoires.

Separate from the approximately 700-subject first cohort, the validation cohort of roughly 120 subjects was the group to which the donors belonged. V and J lose 2 bases and 1 base, and a span of 11 bases separates them. CDR1 MNHNS and CDR2 SASEGT were looked up in the germline V gene. Its CDR3 holds 16 amino acids, cysteine through phenylalanine. Of the read, only the CDR3 DNA is kept; its 48 bases are in frame from base 1. Comment on this clone: No cognate antigen has been identified for it. No much larger clonotype is one base removed from it; base qualities were not supplied.

The sequencing input was PBMCs. This sequence was found in a woman aged 18-29 years in good health and CMV-seronegative. The V and J segments used are TRBV6-1 and TRBJ2-2; TRBD1 might be the D gene, on 6 matching bases. DNA sequence: TGTGCCAGCAGTGAATATCAGGGGAGGAACACCGGGGAGCTGTTTTTT. Translation gives CASSEYQGRNTGELFF.